Listed here are 32 T cell receptor beta chains from one sample, sequenced in a study of T cell responses to AZD1222 COVID-19 vaccine. Profiled with immunoSEQ multiplex PCR; TCRdb holds only in-frame clones, not every one. The data show about 93,000 clones, approximately 89% seen once. The source was peripheral blood, collected on day 0 of MenACWY control vaccination. These receptors were taken from an adult in good health.

The J gene is TRBJ1-6, the V gene TRBV6-5; possibly TRBD1 for D (5 bases). The CDR3 is 12 amino acids. The germline V and J ends were trimmed by 4 bases and 14 bases, with 12 bases remaining between them. The V gene's germline CDR1 is MNHEY and CDR2 SVGAGI. CDR3 protein: CASSSFGGSLHF. As DNA, the CDR3 is TGTGCCAGCAGTTCATTTGGGGGATCCCTCCACTTT.

The chain is built from TRBV11-3 and TRBJ1-6; 7 bases map to TRBD1. The germline CDR1 and CDR2 sequences are SGHNT and YENEEA. Trimming cost V 4 bases and J 0 bases; bases outside gene matches: 9. The CDR3 consists of 18 residues. For the CDR3, the DNA is TGTGCCAGCAGCTCAGGGGGACACCTGAGCTCCTATAATTCACCCCTCCACTTT. As protein: CASSSGGHLSSYNSPLHF.

The count of this clone is one. The rearrangement links TRBV7-2 to TRBJ2-5; the D gene could be TRBD1 or TRBD2 (5 bases each). Deletions cut 2 bases from V and 4 bases from J, with 14 bases between. The length of the CDR3 is 15 residues. Germline CDR1 reads SGHTA; CDR2 reads FQGNSA. CDR3: CASSLREGRGETQYF. In nucleotides, the CDR3 is TGTGCCAGCAGCTTAAGAGAGGGGAGAGGAGAGACCCAGTACTTC.

V gene TRBV29-1 combines with J gene TRBJ1-2; a possible D gene is TRBD1 (5 bases). With 6 bases removed from V and 8 bases from J, the gap between germline ends came to 13 bases. The CDR3 length is 11 residues. The germline CDR1 and CDR2 sequences are SQVTM and ANQGSEA. The CDR3 sequence: CSVFRERGYTF. For the CDR3, the DNA is TGCAGCGTATTCAGGGAGCGCGGCTACACCTTC.

V is TRBV5-1 and J is TRBJ1-6, with a possible D match to TRBD1 (5 bases). Germline V gene data show CDR1 as SGHRS and CDR2 as YFSETQ. V gave up 3 bases and J gave up 3 bases, with 22 bases separating them. This CDR3 is built from 19 residues. This CDR3 is CASSSPLEGGRVYNSPLHF. Written as DNA, the CDR3 is TGCGCCAGCAGCTCACCCCTAGAGGGTGGCAGGGTCTATAATTCACCCCTCCACTTT.

J is TRBJ1-1 and V is TRBV18; D perhaps matches TRBD1 (5 bases). Between the trimmed V and J ends, which lost 5 bases and 1 base, there was a span of 8 bases. The CDR3 spans 13 residues. Germline V lookup: CDR1 KGHSH, CDR2 LQKENI. The DNA for the CDR3 is TGTGCCAGCTCAGGGACGCAGAACACTGAAGCTTTCTTT. This encodes CASSGTQNTEAFF.

This sequence joins TRBV10-1 and TRBJ2-3, with 15 bases matching TRBD2. The CDR3 sequence is 15 residues long. Germline V CDR1 and CDR2: WNHNN, SYGVQD (reference sequence). V dropped 4 bases and J dropped 6; count of bases not matched to a gene: 2. CDR3 nucleotides: TGCGCCAGCAGTGCCGGGACTAGCGGGGGGGATACGCAGTATTTT. It translates to CASSAGTSGGDTQYF.

V usage is TRBV30 and J usage is TRBJ1-4, with 9 bases fitting TRBD1. The CDR3 loop spans 14 amino acids. The V segment lost 0 bases and the J segment 8 bases; nucleotides outside the gene matches: 4. Germline V gene lookup returns CDR1 GTSNPN and CDR2 SVGIG (reference sequence). The chain's CDR3 is CAWSVGTGSEKLFF. The CDR3 region has the DNA TGTGCCTGGAGTGTAGGGACAGGGTCAGAAAAACTGTTTTTT.

The V gene is TRBV14, the J gene TRBJ2-3; 8 bases match TRBD2. The CDR3 totals 17 residues. V lost 6 bases, J lost 2 bases, and 13 bases stayed unmatched. The germline V gene has CDR1 SGHDN and CDR2 FVKESK. The chain's CDR3 is CASSRSIAGSLTDTQYF. CDR3 DNA: TGTGCCAGCAGTCGATCTATAGCGGGGTCTCTCACAGATACGCAGTATTTT.

The rearrangement uses TRBV3-1 (or the pseudogene TRBV3-2) and TRBJ2-3; D not resolved. This CDR3 has 17 amino acids. V was shortened by 3 bases and J by 2 bases, with 18 bases between the two germline ends. The germline gives CDR1 LGHDT, CDR2 YNNKEL (reference sequence). DNA of the CDR3: TGTGCCAGCAGCCATGGTTCAGTCCCCACCACCACAGATACGCAGTATTTT. Protein product: CASSHGSVPTTTDTQYF.

This clone was found once. V and J are TRBV6-2 or TRBV6-3 and TRBJ1-2; D may be TRBD1 (6 bases). Germline values: CDR1 MNHEY, CDR2 SVGEGT. This CDR3 spans 18 amino acids. With 4 bases removed from V and 3 bases from J, the gap between germline ends came to 24 bases. CDR3 protein: CASSSFQVHPTGDYGYTF. In DNA form, the CDR3 reads TGTGCCAGCAGTTCCTTCCAGGTCCACCCGACAGGTGACTATGGCTACACCTTC.

The chain couples TRBV28 to TRBJ1-2; D is uncertain. Trimming left V 2 bases short and J 8 bases short, with 6 bases between. CDR1 MDHEN and CDR2 SYDVKM come from the germline V gene. This CDR3 is built from 11 residues. CDR3 region: CASSLREGYTF. The CDR3 DNA reads TGTGCCAGCAGTTTAAGGGAGGGCTACACCTTC.

The rearrangement links TRBV4-1 to TRBJ2-2; 9 bases agree with TRBD2. Per germline, CDR1 MGHRA and CDR2 YSYEKL. J lost 2 bases, V lost 4 bases, and 8 bases had no gene match. The CDR3 spans 17 residues. The CDR3 is CASSPGASGANTGELFF. The CDR3 coding sequence is TGCGCCAGCAGCCCCGGGGCTAGCGGGGCCAACACCGGGGAGCTGTTTTTT.

Only a few counts were recorded for this clone. The chain employs TRBV11-3 and TRBJ1-3; 10 nucleotides match TRBD1. V was clipped by 5 bases and J by 2 bases; unmatched bases: 9. CDR3 length equals 17 residues. CDR1 is SGHNT and CDR2 is YENEEA in the germline V gene. The CDR3 loop is CASSVGQGFSAGNTIYF. DNA of the CDR3: TGTGCCAGCAGCGTGGGACAGGGGTTCAGTGCTGGAAACACCATATATTTT.

This chain's CDR3 is CASSLWQKTQYF. The CDR3 DNA is TGTGCCAGCAGCTTATGGCAGAAGACCCAGTACTTC. The J gene is TRBJ2-5, the V gene TRBV11-2; D is uncertain. Germline-derived CDR1 and CDR2 are SGHAT and FQNNGV. V dropped 2 bases and J dropped 6 bases, with 7 bases sitting between them. The length of the CDR3 is 12 residues.

The J gene is TRBJ1-6, the V gene TRBV28, with 7 nucleotides matching TRBD1. The CDR3 runs to 14 residues. The germline V gene encodes CDR1 MDHEN and CDR2 SYDVKM. The J segment lost 9 bases and the V segment lost 5 bases, leaving 7 bases of the junction unmatched. Here the CDR3 reads CASSHRGPSSPLHF. In DNA form, the CDR3 reads TGTGCCAGCAGTCACAGGGGACCTAGTTCACCCCTCCACTTT.

The chain links TRBV19 to TRBJ2-7, with 9 bases aligning to TRBD1. The CDR3 has 13 amino acids. J gave up 1 base and V 6 bases, and 1 base lay outside the gene matches. Germline lookup yields CDR1 LNHDA and CDR2 SQIVND (reference sequence). The CDR3, as DNA: TGTGCCAGTAGGGGACAGGGTTCCTACGAGCAGTACTTC. It translates to CASRGQGSYEQYF.

The chain combines TRBV2 with TRBJ2-1, with a weak D call TRBD1 (5 bases). Trimming removed 6 bases at V and 4 bases at J, with 13 bases between. The length of the CDR3 is 14 residues. In germline, CDR1 is SNHLY, CDR2 FYNNEI. The CDR3 loop reads CASSYDRHYNEQFF. The CDR3 nucleotides read TGTGCCAGCAGCTACGACAGACATTACAATGAGCAGTTCTTC.

As DNA, the CDR3 is TGTGCCAGCAGCCAAGGCAATAACTATGGCTACACCTTC. Translating gives CASSQGNNYGYTF. V is TRBV3-1 (or the pseudogene TRBV3-2) and J is TRBJ1-2; D is ambiguous. This CDR3 spans 13 amino acids. CDR1 is LGHDT and CDR2 is YNNKEL in the germline V gene (reference sequence). V was shortened by 1 base and J by 1 base, with 4 bases between the two germline ends.

This chain connects TRBV6-5 to TRBJ1-5; D uncertain. CDR3 size: 12 residues. CDR1 and CDR2 from the germline V gene are MNHEY and SVGAGI. Trimming shortened V by 7 bases and J by 6 bases, and 10 bases separated the two germline ends. The DNA of the CDR3 is TGTGCCAGCACCCCCGGTGGTCAGCCCCAGCATTTT. Translation: CASTPGGQPQHF.

The chain uses TRBV7-2 and TRBJ1-4; the match to TRBD1 covers 8 bases. V lost 6 bases to trimming and J lost 3 bases; unmatched junction nucleotides: 6. Per the germline V gene, CDR1 is SGHTA and CDR2 is FQGNSA. The CDR3 is made up of 15 amino acids. CDR3 protein: CASRPQGASNEKLFF. The CDR3 region has the DNA TGTGCCAGCAGGCCCCAGGGGGCATCTAATGAAAAACTGTTTTTT.

The rearrangement joins TRBV7-9 to TRBJ1-1, with 7 bases that match TRBD1. The germline V gene has CDR1 SEHNR and CDR2 FQNEAQ (reference sequence). The CDR3 has 14 amino acids. J gave up 7 bases and V 3 bases, and 8 bases lay outside the gene matches. The CDR3 region has the DNA TGTGCCAGCAGCTTCCTCGGGGGGACAGATGAAGCTTTCTTT. This codes for CASSFLGGTDEAFF.

This chain connects TRBV24-1 to TRBJ2-2; possible D gene TRBD1, 5 bases. Germline CDR1 reads KGHDR; CDR2 reads SFDVKD. The CDR3 totals 15 residues. The V end lost 5 bases, the J end lost 0 bases, and 9 bases lay between the germline ends. The CDR3 spells CATSGKTANTGELFF. For the CDR3, the DNA is TGTGCCACCAGTGGGAAGACAGCGAACACCGGGGAGCTGTTTTTT.

The genes are TRBV5-4 and TRBJ1-2; D uncertain. Trimming stripped 0 bases from V and 7 bases from J, with 13 bases between. Germline CDR1 is SGHNT and CDR2 is YYREEE (reference sequence). The CDR3 is made up of 14 amino acids. CDR3 bases: TGTGCCAGCAGCTTGGAGGGTAATATTGGTGGCTACACCTTC. Translated, it gives CASSLEGNIGGYTF. Full variable domain (missing parts from reference TRBV5-4 and TRBJ1-2): ETGVTQSPTHLIKTRGQQVTLRCSSQSGHNTVSWYQQALGQGPQFIFQYYREEENGRGNFPPRFSGLQFPNYSSELNVNALELDDSALYLCASSLEGNIGGYTFGSGTRLTVV.

This chain links TRBV30 with TRBJ2-1; 8 bases match TRBD1. Germline CDR1 reads GTSNPN; CDR2 reads SVGIG (reference sequence). After removal of 1 base from V and 5 bases from J, the junction contained 7 bases not matched to a gene. The CDR3 loop spans 15 amino acids. The CDR3 DNA sequence: TGTGCCTGGAGTGCCGGGACAGGATCCAACAATGAGCAGTTCTTC. Encoded protein: CAWSAGTGSNNEQFF. The entire variable domain, with the rest obtained from reference TRBV30 and TRBJ2-1, is as follows: SQTIHQWPATLVQPVGSPLSLECTVEGTSNPNLYWYRQAAGRGLQLLFYSVGIGQISSEVPQNLSASRPQDRQFILSSKKLLLSDSGFYLCAWSAGTGSNNEQFFGPGTRLTVL.

The rearrangement uses TRBV5-1 and TRBJ2-2, with TRBD2 as a possible D gene (5 bases). The V end lost 0 bases, the J end lost 7 bases, and 10 bases lay between the germline ends. The length of the CDR3 is 14 residues. The germline V gene has CDR1 SGHRS and CDR2 YFSETQ. This CDR3 is CASSLETSGGELFF. For the CDR3, the DNA is TGCGCCAGCAGCTTGGAAACTAGTGGCGGGGAGCTGTTTTTT.

This chain uses TRBV5-5 with TRBJ1-1; perhaps TRBD1 as D (5 bases). V was shortened by 0 bases and J by 4 bases, with 13 bases between the two germline ends. Germline CDR1 SGHKS, CDR2 YYEKEE (reference sequence). CDR3 size: 15 residues. The chain's CDR3 is CASSLGLRAGTEAFF. The CDR3 region has the DNA TGTGCCAGCAGCTTGGGTCTCAGGGCTGGCACTGAAGCTTTCTTT.

J is TRBJ2-3 and V is TRBV7-9; possibly TRBD1 for D (5 bases). V gave up 4 bases and J gave up 0 bases, with 17 bases separating them. The CDR3 is made up of 17 amino acids. Germline CDR1 and CDR2: SEHNR and FQNEAQ (reference sequence). This chain's CDR3 is CASSSPKTATSTDTQYF. DNA of the CDR3: TGTGCCAGCAGCTCACCCAAGACAGCAACCAGCACAGATACGCAGTATTTT.

The chain combines TRBV13 with TRBJ2-1; D is perhaps TRBD2 (5 bases). V lost 5 bases, J lost 0 bases, and 11 bases lay in between. Germline V lookup: CDR1 PRHDT, CDR2 FYEKMQ (reference sequence). This CDR3 is 15 amino acids long. The CDR3: CASSPGLSSYNEQFF. The CDR3 DNA reads as TGTGCCAGCAGCCCCGGACTGAGCTCCTACAATGAGCAGTTCTTC.

This sequence joins TRBV14 and TRBJ1-1; D is possibly TRBD1 (6 bases). Germline V gives CDR1 SGHDN, CDR2 FVKESK. Trimming took 4 bases from V and 11 from J, leaving 20 bases between them. This CDR3 contains 14 residues. Here the CDR3 reads CASSPEGGIGRAFF. The CDR3 DNA follows: TGTGCCAGCAGCCCGGAAGGGGGGATCGGTCGGGCTTTCTTT.

This clone has only one observation. The gene calls are TRBV19 and TRBJ2-3; D may correspond to TRBD1 or TRBD2 (5 bases each). The CDR3 has 16 amino acids. Per germline, CDR1 LNHDA and CDR2 SQIVND (reference sequence). V lost 5 bases and J lost 6, with 21 bases in between. The CDR3: CASSDTGTPHFDTQYF. The CDR3 DNA sequence: TGTGCCAGTAGTGACACCGGGACCCCACACTTTGATACGCAGTATTTT.

By frequency in the sample, this clone is medium-sized. In DNA, the CDR3 is TGTGCCATCAGTGAAGACAGGGGCTACTATGGCTACACCTTC. Encoded protein: CAISEDRGYYGYTF. This chain connects TRBV10-3 to TRBJ1-2; 8 bases line up with TRBD1. Germline CDR1 reads ENHRY; CDR2 reads SYGVKD. Trimming at V came to 3 bases and at J to 3 bases, leaving 3 bases not matched to a gene. This CDR3 has 14 amino acids.